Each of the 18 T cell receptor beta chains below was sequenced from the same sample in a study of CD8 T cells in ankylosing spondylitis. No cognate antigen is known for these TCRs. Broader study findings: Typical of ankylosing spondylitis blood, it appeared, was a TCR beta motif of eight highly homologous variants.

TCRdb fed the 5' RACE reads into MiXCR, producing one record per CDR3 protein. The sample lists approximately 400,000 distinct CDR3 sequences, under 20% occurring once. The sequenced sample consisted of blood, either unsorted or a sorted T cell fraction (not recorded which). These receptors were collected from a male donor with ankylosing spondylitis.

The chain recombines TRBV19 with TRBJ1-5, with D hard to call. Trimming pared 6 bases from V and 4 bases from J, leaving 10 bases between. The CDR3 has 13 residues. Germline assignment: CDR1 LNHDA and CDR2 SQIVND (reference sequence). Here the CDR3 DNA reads TGTGCCAGTAGCAAACGCCAGAATCAGCCCCAGCATTTT. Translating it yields CASSKRQNQPQHF.

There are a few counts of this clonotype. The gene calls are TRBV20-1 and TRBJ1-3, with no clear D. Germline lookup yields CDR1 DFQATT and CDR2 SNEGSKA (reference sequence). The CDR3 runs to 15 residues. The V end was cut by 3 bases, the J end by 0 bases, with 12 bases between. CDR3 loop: CSARPSQSSGNTIYF. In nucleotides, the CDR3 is TGCAGTGCTAGGCCGTCCCAGAGCTCTGGAAACACCATATATTTT.

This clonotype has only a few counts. The CDR3 region has the DNA TGTGCCAGCGGGTACCCCCGGACAGGACCCACCGGGGAGCTGTTTTTT. This sequence encodes CASGYPRTGPTGELFF. The rearrangement links TRBV2 to TRBJ2-2; 7 nucleotides agree with TRBD1. Trimming at V came to 8 bases and at J to 4 bases, leaving 13 bases not matched to a gene. Germline assignment: CDR1 SNHLY and CDR2 FYNNEI. CDR3 length: 16 amino acids.

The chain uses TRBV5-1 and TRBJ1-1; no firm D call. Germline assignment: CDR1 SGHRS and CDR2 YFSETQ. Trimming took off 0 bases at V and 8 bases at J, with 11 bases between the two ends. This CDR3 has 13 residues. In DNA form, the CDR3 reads TGCGCCAGCAGCTTGGGGGAGGGCGGGGAAGCTTTCTTT. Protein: CASSLGEGGEAFF.

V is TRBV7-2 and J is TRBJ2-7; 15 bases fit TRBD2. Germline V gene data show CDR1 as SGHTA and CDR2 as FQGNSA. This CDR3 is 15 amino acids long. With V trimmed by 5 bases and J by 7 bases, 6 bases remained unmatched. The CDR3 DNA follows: TGTGCCAGCAGCCCGGGACTAGCGGGAGGACGGGAGCAGTACTTC. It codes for CASSPGLAGGREQYF.

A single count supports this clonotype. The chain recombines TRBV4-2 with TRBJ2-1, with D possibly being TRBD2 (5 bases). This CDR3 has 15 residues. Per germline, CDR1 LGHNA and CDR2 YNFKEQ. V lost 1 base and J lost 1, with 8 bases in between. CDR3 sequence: CASSQVAKSYNEQFF. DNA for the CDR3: TGTGCCAGCAGCCAAGTAGCGAAATCCTACAATGAGCAGTTCTTC.

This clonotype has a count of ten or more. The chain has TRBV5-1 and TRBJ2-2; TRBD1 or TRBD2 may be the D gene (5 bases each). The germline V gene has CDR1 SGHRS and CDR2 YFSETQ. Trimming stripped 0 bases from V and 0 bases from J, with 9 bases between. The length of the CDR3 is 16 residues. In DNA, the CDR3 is TGCGCCAGCAGCTTGGGGGGGACGTCGAACACCGGGGAGCTGTTTTTT. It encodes CASSLGGTSNTGELFF.

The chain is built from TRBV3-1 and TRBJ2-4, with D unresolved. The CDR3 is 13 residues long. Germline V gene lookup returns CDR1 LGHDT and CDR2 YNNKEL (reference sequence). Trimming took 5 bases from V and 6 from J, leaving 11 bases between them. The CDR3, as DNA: TGTGCCAGCAGCGGGATGGCCGGAAACATTCAGTACTTC. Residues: CASSGMAGNIQYF. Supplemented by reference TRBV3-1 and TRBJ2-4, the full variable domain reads DTAVSQTPKYLVTQMGNDKSIKCEQNLGHDTMYWYKQDSKKFLKIMFSYNNKELIINETVPNRFSPKSPDKAHLNLHINSLELGDSAVYFCASSGMAGNIQYFGAGTRLSVL.

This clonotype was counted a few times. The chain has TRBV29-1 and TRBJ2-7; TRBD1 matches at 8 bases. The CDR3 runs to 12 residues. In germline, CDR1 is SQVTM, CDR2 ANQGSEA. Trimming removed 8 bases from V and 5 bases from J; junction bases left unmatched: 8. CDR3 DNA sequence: TGCAGCACAAAGACAGGGGACGACGAGCAGTACTTC. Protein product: CSTKTGDDEQYF.

CDR3 region: CASSLTSPGAEQYF. The CDR3 region has the DNA TGTGCCAGCAGTTTAACTTCCCCTGGGGCCGAGCAGTACTTC. The chain links TRBV28 to TRBJ2-7; a weak D match, TRBD1 (5 bases). Trimming removed 2 bases at V and 6 bases at J, with 14 bases between. This CDR3 region has 14 residues. CDR1 MDHEN and CDR2 SYDVKM come from the germline V gene. The variable domain in full, with the rest retrieved from reference TRBV28 and TRBJ2-7, is DVKVTQSSRYLVKRTGEKVFLECVQDMDHENMFWYRQDPGLGLRLIYFSYDVKMKEKGDIPEGYSVSREKKERFSLILESASTNQTSMYLCASSLTSPGAEQYFGPGTRLTVT.

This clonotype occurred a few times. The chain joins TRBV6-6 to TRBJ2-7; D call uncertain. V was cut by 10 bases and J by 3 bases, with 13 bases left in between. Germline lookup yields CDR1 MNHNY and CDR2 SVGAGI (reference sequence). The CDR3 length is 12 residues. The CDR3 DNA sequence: TGTGCCACAGCCTCCGCCTACTACGAGCAGTACTTC. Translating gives CATASAYYEQYF.

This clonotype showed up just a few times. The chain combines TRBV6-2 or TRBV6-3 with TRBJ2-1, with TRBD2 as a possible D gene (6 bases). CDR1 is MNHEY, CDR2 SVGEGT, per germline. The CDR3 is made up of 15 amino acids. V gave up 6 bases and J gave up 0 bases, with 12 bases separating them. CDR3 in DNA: TGTGCCAGCAGGAGGGACGGGAGCTCCTACAATGAGCAGTTCTTC. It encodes CASRRDGSSYNEQFF.

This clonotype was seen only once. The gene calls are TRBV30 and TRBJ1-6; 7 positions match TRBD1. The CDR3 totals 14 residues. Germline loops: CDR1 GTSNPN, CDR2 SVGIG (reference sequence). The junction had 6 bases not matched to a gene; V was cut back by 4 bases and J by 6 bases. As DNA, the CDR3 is TGTGCCTGGAATAGGGGGCCGGTTAATTCACCCCTCCACTTT. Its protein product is CAWNRGPVNSPLHF.

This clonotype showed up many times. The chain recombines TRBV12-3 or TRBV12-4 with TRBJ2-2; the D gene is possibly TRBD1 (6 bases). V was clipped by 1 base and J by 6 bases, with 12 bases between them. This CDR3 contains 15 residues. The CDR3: CASSLVGARAGELFF. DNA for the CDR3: TGTGCCAGCAGTTTAGTGGGGGCGCGGGCCGGGGAGCTGTTTTTT.

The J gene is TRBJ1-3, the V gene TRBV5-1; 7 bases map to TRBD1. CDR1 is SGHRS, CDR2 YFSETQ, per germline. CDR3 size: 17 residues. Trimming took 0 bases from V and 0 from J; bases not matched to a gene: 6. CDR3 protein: CASSLAPQGSSGNTIYF. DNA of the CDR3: TGCGCCAGCAGCTTGGCCCCACAGGGGAGCTCTGGAAACACCATATATTTT.

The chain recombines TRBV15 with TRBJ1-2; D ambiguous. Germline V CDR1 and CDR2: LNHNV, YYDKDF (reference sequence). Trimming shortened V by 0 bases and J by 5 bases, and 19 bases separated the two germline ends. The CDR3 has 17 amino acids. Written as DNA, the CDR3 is TGTGCCACCAGCAGAGAAGTGCGTGGTGGGCTCGGTTATGGCTACACCTTC. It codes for CATSREVRGGLGYGYTF.

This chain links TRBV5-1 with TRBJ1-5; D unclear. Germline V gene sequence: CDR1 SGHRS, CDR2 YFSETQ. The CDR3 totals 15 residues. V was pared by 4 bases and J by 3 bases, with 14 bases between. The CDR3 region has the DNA TGCGCCAGCAGCCCCCTGGGAGGGAACAATCAGCCCCAGCATTTT. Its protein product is CASSPLGGNNQPQHF.

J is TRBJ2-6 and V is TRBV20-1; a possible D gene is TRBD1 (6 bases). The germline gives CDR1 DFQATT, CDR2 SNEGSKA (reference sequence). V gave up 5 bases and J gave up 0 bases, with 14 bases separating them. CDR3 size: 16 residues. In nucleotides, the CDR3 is TGCAGTGCTCTAGCAGGGGATCCCTCTGGGGCCAACGTCCTGACTTTC. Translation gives CSALAGDPSGANVLTF.